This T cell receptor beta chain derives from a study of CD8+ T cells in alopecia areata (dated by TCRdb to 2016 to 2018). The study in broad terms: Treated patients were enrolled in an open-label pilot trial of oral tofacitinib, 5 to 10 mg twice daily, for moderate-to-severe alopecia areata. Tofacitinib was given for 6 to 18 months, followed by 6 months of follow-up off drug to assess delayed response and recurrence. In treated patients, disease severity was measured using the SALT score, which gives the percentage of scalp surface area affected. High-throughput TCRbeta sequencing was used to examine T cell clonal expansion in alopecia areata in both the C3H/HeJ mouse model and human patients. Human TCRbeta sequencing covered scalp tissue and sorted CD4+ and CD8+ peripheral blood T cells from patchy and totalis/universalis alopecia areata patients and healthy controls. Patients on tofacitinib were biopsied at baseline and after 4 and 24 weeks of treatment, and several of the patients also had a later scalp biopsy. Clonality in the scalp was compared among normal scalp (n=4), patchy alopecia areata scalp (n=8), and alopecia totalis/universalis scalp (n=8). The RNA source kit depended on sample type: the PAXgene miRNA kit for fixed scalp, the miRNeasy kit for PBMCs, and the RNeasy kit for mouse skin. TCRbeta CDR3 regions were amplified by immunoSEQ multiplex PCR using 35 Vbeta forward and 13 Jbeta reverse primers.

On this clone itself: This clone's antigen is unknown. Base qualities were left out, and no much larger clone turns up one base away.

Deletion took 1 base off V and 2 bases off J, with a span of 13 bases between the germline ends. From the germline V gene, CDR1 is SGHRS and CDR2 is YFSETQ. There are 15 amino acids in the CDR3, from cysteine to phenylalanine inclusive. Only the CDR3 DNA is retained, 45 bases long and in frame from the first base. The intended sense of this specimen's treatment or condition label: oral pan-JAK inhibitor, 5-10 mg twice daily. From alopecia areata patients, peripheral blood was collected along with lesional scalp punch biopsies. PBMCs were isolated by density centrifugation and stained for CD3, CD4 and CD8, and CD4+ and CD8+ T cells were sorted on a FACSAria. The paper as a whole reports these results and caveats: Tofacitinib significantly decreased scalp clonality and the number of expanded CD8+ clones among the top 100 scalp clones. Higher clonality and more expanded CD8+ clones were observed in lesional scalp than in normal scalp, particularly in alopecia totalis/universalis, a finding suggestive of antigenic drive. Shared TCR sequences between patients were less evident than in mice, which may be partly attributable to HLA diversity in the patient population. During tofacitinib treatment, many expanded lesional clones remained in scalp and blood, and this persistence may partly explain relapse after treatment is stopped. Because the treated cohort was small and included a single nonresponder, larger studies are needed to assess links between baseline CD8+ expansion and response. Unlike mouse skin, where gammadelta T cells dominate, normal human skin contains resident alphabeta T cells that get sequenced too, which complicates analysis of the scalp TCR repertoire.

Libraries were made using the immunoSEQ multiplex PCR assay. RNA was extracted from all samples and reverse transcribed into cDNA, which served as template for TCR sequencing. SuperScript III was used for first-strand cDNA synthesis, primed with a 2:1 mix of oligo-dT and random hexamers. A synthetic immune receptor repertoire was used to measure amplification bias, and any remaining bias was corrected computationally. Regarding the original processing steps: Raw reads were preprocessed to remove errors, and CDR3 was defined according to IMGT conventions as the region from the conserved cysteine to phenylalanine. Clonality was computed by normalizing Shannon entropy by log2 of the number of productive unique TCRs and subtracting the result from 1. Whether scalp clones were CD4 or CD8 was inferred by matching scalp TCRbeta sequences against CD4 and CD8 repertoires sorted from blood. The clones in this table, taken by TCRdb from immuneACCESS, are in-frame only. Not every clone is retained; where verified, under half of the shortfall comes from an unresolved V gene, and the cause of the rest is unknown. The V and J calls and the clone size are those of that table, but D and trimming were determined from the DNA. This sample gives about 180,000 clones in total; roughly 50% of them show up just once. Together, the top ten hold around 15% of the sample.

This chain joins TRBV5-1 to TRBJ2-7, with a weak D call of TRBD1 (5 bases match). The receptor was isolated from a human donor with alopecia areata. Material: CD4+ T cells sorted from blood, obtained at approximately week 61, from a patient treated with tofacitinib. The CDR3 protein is CASSLTAGPAYEQYF. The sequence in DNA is TGCGCCAGCAGCTTGACTGCAGGGCCCGCCTACGAGCAGTACTTC.